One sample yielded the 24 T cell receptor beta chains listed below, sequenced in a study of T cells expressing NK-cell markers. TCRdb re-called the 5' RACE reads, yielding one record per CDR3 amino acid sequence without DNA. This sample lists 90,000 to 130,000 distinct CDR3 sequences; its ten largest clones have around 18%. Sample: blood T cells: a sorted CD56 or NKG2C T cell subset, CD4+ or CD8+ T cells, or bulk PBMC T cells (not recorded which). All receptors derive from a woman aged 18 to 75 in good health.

The CDR3 sequence is CSVEGGTEEAFF. This chain joins TRBV29-1 and TRBJ1-1. The CDR3 has 12 residues. The germline CDR1 and CDR2 sequences are SQVTM and ANQGSEA.

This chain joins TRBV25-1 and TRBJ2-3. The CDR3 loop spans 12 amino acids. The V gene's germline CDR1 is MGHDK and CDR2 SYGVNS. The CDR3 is CASSEVADTQYF. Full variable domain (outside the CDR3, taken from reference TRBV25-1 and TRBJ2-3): EADIYQTPRYLVIGTGKKITLECSQTMGHDKMYWYQQDPGMELHLIHYSYGVNSTEKGDLSSESTVSRIRTEHFPLTLESARPSHTSQYLCASSEVADTQYFGPGTRLTVL.

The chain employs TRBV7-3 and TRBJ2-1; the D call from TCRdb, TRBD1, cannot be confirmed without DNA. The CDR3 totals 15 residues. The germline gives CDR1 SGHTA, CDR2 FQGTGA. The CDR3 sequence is CASSHPGHAYNEQFF. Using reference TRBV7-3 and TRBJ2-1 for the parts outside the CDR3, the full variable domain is GAGVSQTPSNKVTEKGKYVELRCDPISGHTALYWYRQSLGQGPEFLIYFQGTGAADDSGLPNDRFFAVRPEGSVSTLKIQRTERGDSAVYLCASSHPGHAYNEQFFGPGTRLTVL.

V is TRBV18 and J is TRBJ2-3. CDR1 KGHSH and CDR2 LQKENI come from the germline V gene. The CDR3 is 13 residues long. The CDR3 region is CASSPEGPDTRYF.

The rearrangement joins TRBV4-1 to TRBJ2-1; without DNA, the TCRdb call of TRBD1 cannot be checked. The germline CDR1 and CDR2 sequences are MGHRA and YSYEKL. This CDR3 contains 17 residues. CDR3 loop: CASSLVGSGGPYNEQFF.

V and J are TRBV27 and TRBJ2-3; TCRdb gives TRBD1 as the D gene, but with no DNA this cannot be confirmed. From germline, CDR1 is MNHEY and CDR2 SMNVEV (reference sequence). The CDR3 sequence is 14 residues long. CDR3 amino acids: CASSPGVGTDTQYF.

The CDR3 sequence is CASSQAPTAHGYTF. The rearrangement links TRBV4-2 to TRBJ1-2; checking the TCRdb D call of TRBD1 is not possible without DNA. CDR1 is LGHNA, CDR2 YNFKEQ, per germline. The length of the CDR3 is 14 residues.

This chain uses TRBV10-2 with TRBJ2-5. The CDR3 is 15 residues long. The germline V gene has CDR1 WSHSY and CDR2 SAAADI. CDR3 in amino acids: CASSESFEDQETQYF.

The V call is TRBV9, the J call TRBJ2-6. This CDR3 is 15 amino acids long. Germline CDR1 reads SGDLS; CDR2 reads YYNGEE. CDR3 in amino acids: CASSVRHAGANVLTF.

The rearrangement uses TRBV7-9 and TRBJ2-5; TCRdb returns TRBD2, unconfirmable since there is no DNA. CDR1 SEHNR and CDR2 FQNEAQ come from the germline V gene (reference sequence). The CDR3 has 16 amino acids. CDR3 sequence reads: CASTEPRTSGMETQYF.

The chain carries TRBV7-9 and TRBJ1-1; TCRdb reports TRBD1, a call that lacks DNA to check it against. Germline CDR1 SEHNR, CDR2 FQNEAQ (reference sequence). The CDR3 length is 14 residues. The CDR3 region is CASSRGGGGTEAFF.

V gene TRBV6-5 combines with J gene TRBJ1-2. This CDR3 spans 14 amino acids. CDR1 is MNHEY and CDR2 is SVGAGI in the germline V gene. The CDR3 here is CASSYGTPRNGYTF.

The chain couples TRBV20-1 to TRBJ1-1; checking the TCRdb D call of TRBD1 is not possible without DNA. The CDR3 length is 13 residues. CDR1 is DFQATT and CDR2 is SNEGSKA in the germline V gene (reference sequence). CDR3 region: CSAAGTVNTEAFF.

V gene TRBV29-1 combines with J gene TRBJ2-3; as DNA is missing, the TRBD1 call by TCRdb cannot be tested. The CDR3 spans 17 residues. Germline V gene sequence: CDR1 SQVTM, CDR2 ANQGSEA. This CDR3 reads CSVERGQGADGTDTQYF.

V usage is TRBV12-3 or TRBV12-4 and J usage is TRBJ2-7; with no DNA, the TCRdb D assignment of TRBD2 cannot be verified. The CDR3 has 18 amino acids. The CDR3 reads CASSPTPSTGGDKRQQYF.

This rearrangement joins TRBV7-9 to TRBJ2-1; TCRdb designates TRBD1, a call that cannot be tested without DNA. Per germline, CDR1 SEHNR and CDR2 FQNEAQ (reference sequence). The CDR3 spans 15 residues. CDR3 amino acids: CASSLGQGVVNEQFF.

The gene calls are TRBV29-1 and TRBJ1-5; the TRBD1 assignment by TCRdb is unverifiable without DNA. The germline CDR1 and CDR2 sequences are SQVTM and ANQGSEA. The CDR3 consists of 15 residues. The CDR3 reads CSVVPTGAPNQPQHF.

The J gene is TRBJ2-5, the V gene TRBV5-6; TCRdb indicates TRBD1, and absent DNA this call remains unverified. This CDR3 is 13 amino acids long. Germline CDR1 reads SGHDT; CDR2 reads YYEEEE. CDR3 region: CASSLLRAETQYF.

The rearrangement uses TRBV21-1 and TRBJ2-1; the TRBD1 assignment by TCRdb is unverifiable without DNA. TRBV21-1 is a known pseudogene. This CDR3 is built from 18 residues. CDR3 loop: CASSKALSGDRSFDEQFF.

This chain's CDR3 is CASSQATGNTEAFF. The chain uses TRBV4-2 and TRBJ1-1. CDR1 and CDR2 from the germline V gene are LGHNA and YNFKEQ. This CDR3 contains 14 residues.

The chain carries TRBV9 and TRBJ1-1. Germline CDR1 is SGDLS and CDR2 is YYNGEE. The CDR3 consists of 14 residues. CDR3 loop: CASGKGSEGTEAFF.

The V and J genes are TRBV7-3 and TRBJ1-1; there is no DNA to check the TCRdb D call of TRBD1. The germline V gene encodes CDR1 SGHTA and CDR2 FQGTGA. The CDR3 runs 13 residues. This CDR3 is CASRPGGDTEAFF. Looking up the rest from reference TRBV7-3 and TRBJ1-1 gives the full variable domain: GAGVSQTPSNKVTEKGKYVELRCDPISGHTALYWYRQSLGQGPEFLIYFQGTGAADDSGLPNDRFFAVRPEGSVSTLKIQRTERGDSAVYLCASRPGGDTEAFFGQGTRLTVV.

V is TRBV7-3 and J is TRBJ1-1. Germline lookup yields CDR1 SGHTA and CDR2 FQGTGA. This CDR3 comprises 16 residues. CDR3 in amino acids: CASSSSTTARPTEAFF.

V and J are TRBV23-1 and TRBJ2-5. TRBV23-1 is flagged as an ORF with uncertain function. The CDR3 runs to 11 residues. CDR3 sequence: CASSSGETQYF.